This passage covers 24 T cell receptor beta chains from one sample sequenced in a study of shared clonotypes between healthy human individuals. Generated by immunoSEQ multiplex PCR, the TCRdb table keeps only in-frame clones and is missing some. The table has about 1.1 million clones, approximately 80% seen once. Source material: memory CD4+ T cells from PBMCs. Subset indicated: CD45RA-negative fraction. Receptor source: a man aged 18 to 29 in good health. Some clones in this sample may be carry-over from other donors' samples.

This rearrangement joins TRBV28 to TRBJ2-7; no definite D call. The CDR3 runs to 11 residues. Germline assignment: CDR1 MDHEN and CDR2 SYDVKM. Trimming took 10 bases from V and 11 from J, leaving 18 bases between them. CDR3 sequence reads: CATHMKGREYF. The CDR3 nucleotides are TGTGCCACCCATATGAAGGGTAGGGAGTACTTC.

V gene TRBV7-9 combines with J gene TRBJ2-1, with TRBD2 identical over 9 bases. The germline CDR1 and CDR2 sequences are SEHNR and FQNEAQ (reference sequence). This CDR3 region has 14 residues. Trimming at V came to 5 bases and at J to 6 bases, leaving 5 bases not matched to a gene. CDR3 bases: TGTGCCAGCAGCCCCAATAGCGGGGGCAATGAGCAGTTCTTC. This codes for CASSPNSGGNEQFF.

The rearrangement uses TRBV18 and TRBJ2-1, with D hard to call. Germline CDR1 reads KGHSH; CDR2 reads LQKENI. Trimming took off 1 base at V and 7 bases at J, with 11 bases between the two ends. CDR3 length equals 14 residues. The CDR3 spells CASSPQARNNEQFF. CDR3 bases: TGTGCCAGCTCACCACAGGCCAGGAATAATGAGCAGTTCTTC. Full variable domain (rest looked up from reference TRBV18 and TRBJ2-1): NAGVMQNPRHLVRRRGQEARLRCSPMKGHSHVYWYRQLPEEGLKFMVYLQKENIIDESGMPKERFSAEFPKEGPSILRIQQVVRGDSAAYFCASSPQARNNEQFFGPGTRLTVL.

This sequence joins TRBV7-8 and TRBJ2-5; D is possibly TRBD1 or TRBD2 (5 bases each). This CDR3 is built from 14 residues. Germline V gene lookup returns CDR1 SGHVS and CDR2 FQNEAQ. V dropped 1 base and J dropped 5 bases, with 11 bases sitting between them. CDR3 nucleotides: TGTGCCAGCAGCTTAGGTGTCTGGGGGGAGACCCAGTACTTC. Protein: CASSLGVWGETQYF.

This clone has a single count. The V gene is TRBV7-3, the J gene TRBJ2-5; tentatively, D is TRBD1 or TRBD2 (5 bases each). Trimming removed 5 bases at V and 5 bases at J, with 15 bases between. CDR3 length: 14 amino acids. Germline CDR1 is SGHTA and CDR2 is FQGTGA. CDR3 nucleotide sequence: TGTGCCAGCAGCCCCGGGACCTGGGGGGAGACCCAGTACTTC. The encoded protein is CASSPGTWGETQYF. Full variable domain (missing parts from reference TRBV7-3 and TRBJ2-5): GAGVSQTPSNKVTEKGKYVELRCDPISGHTALYWYRQSLGQGPEFLIYFQGTGAADDSGLPNDRFFAVRPEGSVSTLKIQRTERGDSAVYLCASSPGTWGETQYFGPGTRLLVL.

This chain joins TRBV11-2 and TRBJ2-5; tentative D call: TRBD1 (5 bases). The DNA end is a closer match to TRBJ2-7, so the J assignment may be wrong. CDR1 is SGHAT and CDR2 is FQNNGV in the germline V gene. The CDR3 is made up of 15 amino acids. The CDR3 loop is CASSLAQGFSYEQYF. In DNA form, the CDR3 reads TGTGCCAGCAGCTTAGCGCAGGGATTCTCCTACGAGCAGTACTTC.

Only one count was recorded for this clone. The chain couples TRBV7-3 to TRBJ2-1; D might be TRBD2 (6 bases). V was shortened by 5 bases and J by 1 base, with 9 bases between the two germline ends. The CDR3 consists of 14 residues. Looked up from germline, CDR1 is SGHTA and CDR2 is FQGTGA. This chain's CDR3 is CASSRAGSYNEQFF. The CDR3 DNA follows: TGTGCCAGCAGCCGGGCGGGGTCCTACAATGAGCAGTTCTTC.

This chain links TRBV7-6 with TRBJ2-7; 10 nucleotides align to TRBD2. CDR3 length: 15 residues. The V and J ends lost 1 base and 7 bases, in that order; junction bases with no gene match: 7. CDR1 SGHVS and CDR2 FNYEAQ come from the germline V gene. The CDR3 DNA follows: TGTGCCAGCAGCTTAGGGTTAGGGGGACTAGCGGAGCAGTACTTC. Translating it yields CASSLGLGGLAEQYF.

A single count supports this clone. V and J are TRBV5-1 and TRBJ2-7; 9 bases match TRBD2. The CDR3 extends over 14 amino acids. Germline V gene sequence: CDR1 SGHRS, CDR2 YFSETQ. V shed 1 base, J shed 3 bases, and the junction held 2 bases outside the gene matches. The CDR3 sequence is CASSLRAGGYEQYF. CDR3 nucleotide sequence: TGCGCCAGCAGCTTGAGAGCGGGAGGCTACGAGCAGTACTTC.

The chain recombines TRBV6-9 with TRBJ2-7, with no clear D. Trimming removed 6 bases at V and 3 bases at J, with 21 bases between. Germline assignment: CDR1 MNHGY and CDR2 SVAAGI. The CDR3 covers 16 residues. CDR3 sequence: CASSPCGPSAFYEQYF. CDR3 DNA sequence: TGTGCCAGCAGCCCTTGTGGGCCCTCAGCTTTCTACGAGCAGTACTTC.

J is TRBJ2-7 and V is TRBV28; 7 bases align to TRBD1. Trimming took 6 bases from V and 5 from J; bases not matched to a gene: 7. The CDR3 length is 13 residues. Germline CDR1 and CDR2: MDHEN and SYDVKM. As DNA, the CDR3 is TGTGCCAGCAGGCCACAGGGGATCCACGAGCAGTACTTC. Amino acid sequence: CASRPQGIHEQYF.

Of note for this clone: In the same sample, other DNA sequences code for this CDR3. V usage is TRBV5-1 and J usage is TRBJ2-5; the D is unclear. Germline assignment: CDR1 SGHRS and CDR2 YFSETQ. This CDR3 spans 12 amino acids. Trimming cost V 0 bases and J 5 bases, with 5 bases left between them. The CDR3 sequence: CASSLVGETQYF. The CDR3 DNA is TGCGCCAGCAGCTTGGTGGGGGAGACCCAGTACTTC.

V is TRBV11-1 and J is TRBJ2-5, with D hard to call. Judging by the DNA end, TRBJ2-7 fits better; the J call may be wrong. Germline V gene sequence: CDR1 SGHAT, CDR2 FQDESV (reference sequence). The CDR3 is 15 residues long. CDR3 coding DNA: TGTGCCAGCAGCTTGTTTCGGCAGAATGCCTACGAGCAGTACTTC. Protein product: CASSLFRQNAYEQYF.

This clone was recorded a few times. The sample contains more than one DNA sequence encoding this CDR3. V gene TRBV5-1 combines with J gene TRBJ2-5, with a possible D match to TRBD1 (5 bases). This CDR3 spans 13 amino acids. Trimming left V 2 bases short and J 1 base short, with 6 bases between. Germline V gene data show CDR1 as SGHRS and CDR2 as YFSETQ. The CDR3 DNA reads as TGCGCCAGCAGCTTAAGGGGCCAAGAGACCCAGTACTTC. Protein product: CASSLRGQETQYF.

This clone was counted only a few times. The J gene is TRBJ2-6, the V gene TRBV7-3; D gene uncertain. V was pared by 5 bases and J by 4 bases, with 15 bases between. The CDR3 has 16 amino acids. Germline CDR1 and CDR2: SGHTA and FQGTGA. Here the CDR3 DNA reads TGTGCCAGCAGCCCAAACAAGGGCTCCGGGGCCAACGTCCTGACTTTC. Its translation: CASSPNKGSGANVLTF.

The J gene is TRBJ2-5, the V gene TRBV14; possible D gene TRBD2, 6 bases. Between the trimmed V and J ends, which lost 4 bases and 3 bases, there was a span of 12 bases. The germline gives CDR1 SGHDN, CDR2 FVKESK. The CDR3 loop spans 14 amino acids. CDR3 residues: CASSLFGGEETQYF. In nucleotides, the CDR3 is TGTGCCAGCAGCCTTTTCGGAGGGGAAGAGACCCAGTACTTC.

This clone showed up just once. This chain joins TRBV7-2 and TRBJ2-6, with D unresolved. This CDR3 spans 15 amino acids. The germline V and J ends were trimmed by 5 bases and 3 bases, with 11 bases remaining between them. CDR1 is SGHTA and CDR2 is FQGNSA in the germline V gene. The DNA of the CDR3 is TGTGCCAGCAGCCCACGGTCTGTTGGGGCCAACGTCCTGACTTTC. It codes for CASSPRSVGANVLTF. The full variable domain, its missing parts supplied by reference TRBV7-2 and TRBJ2-6, is GAGVSQSPSNKVTEKGKDVELRCDPISGHTALYWYRQSLGQGLEFLIYFQGNSAPDKSGLPSDRFSAERTGGSVSTLTIQRTQQEDSAVYLCASSPRSVGANVLTFGAGSRLTVL.

In this sample, this clone turned up many times. This chain connects TRBV19 to TRBJ1-2; 7 bases align to TRBD1. Germline V gives CDR1 LNHDA, CDR2 SQIVND (reference sequence). The CDR3 contains 13 residues. V was pared by 7 bases and J by 2 bases, with 4 bases of the junction left unmatched. The CDR3 region is CASNSDRNYGYTF. The CDR3 region has the DNA TGTGCCAGTAATTCGGACAGGAACTATGGCTACACCTTC.

This chain joins TRBV5-8 and TRBJ2-7; D is unclear. This CDR3 comprises 12 residues. Trimming left V 4 bases short and J 0 bases short, with 5 bases between. In germline, CDR1 is SGHTS, CDR2 YDEGEE. The CDR3 sequence: CASSPYSYEQYF. The CDR3 DNA follows: TGTGCCAGCAGCCCCTACTCCTACGAGCAGTACTTC. Looking up the rest from reference TRBV5-8 and TRBJ2-7 gives the full variable domain: EAGVTQSPTHLIKTRGQQATLRCSPISGHTSVYWYQQALGLGLQFLLWYDEGEERNRGNFPPRFSGRQFPNYSSELNVNALELEDSALYLCASSPYSYEQYFGPGTRLTVT.

The CDR3 loop is CASSPSGRPYEQYF. In nucleotides, the CDR3 is TGTGCCAGCAGCCCGAGCGGGAGGCCCTACGAGCAGTACTTC. The rearrangement uses TRBV7-2 and TRBJ2-7; 9 bases are shared with TRBD2. V shed 5 bases, J shed 2 bases, and the junction held 4 bases outside the gene matches. The V gene's germline CDR1 is SGHTA and CDR2 FQGNSA. There are 14 residues in the CDR3.

This clone was observed once. The V call is TRBV6-1, the J call TRBJ2-7, with 11 bases fitting TRBD2. V trimming: 8 bases; J trimming: 1 base; junction bases outside the gene matches: 7. CDR3 length: 15 residues. CDR1 and CDR2 (germline): MNHNS, SASEGT. CDR3 protein: CASASGTSGSYEQYF. CDR3 bases: TGTGCCAGCGCGTCCGGGACTAGCGGTTCCTACGAGCAGTACTTC.

J is TRBJ2-7 and V is TRBV6-5, with 9 bases fitting TRBD1. Germline V gene sequence: CDR1 MNHEY, CDR2 SVGAGI. Germline trimming cut 2 bases from V and 7 bases from J; bases unmatched to any gene: 3. CDR3 length equals 13 residues. CDR3 amino acids: CASSYGQGREQYF. The CDR3 nucleotides read TGTGCCAGCAGTTACGGACAGGGGAGGGAGCAGTACTTC.

The table lists this clone with a few counts. This chain uses TRBV5-1 with TRBJ1-1; D might be TRBD1 (6 bases). The CDR3 is 16 amino acids. Per the germline V gene, CDR1 is SGHRS and CDR2 is YFSETQ. V dropped 1 base and J dropped 0 bases, with 13 bases sitting between them. For the CDR3, the DNA is TGCGCCAGCAGCTTGATTACAGGGTGGTTGAACACTGAAGCTTTCTTT. Encoded protein: CASSLITGWLNTEAFF.

The chain links TRBV18 to TRBJ1-4; D might be TRBD1 (5 bases). V lost 3 bases and J lost 8, with 16 bases in between. The germline V gene encodes CDR1 KGHSH and CDR2 LQKENI. This CDR3 region has 15 residues. The CDR3 sequence is CASSPLPRGAEKLFF. In DNA, the CDR3 is TGTGCCAGCTCACCGCTACCCCGAGGGGCCGAAAAACTGTTTTTT.